A single sample is the source of the 29 T cell receptor beta chains below, sequenced in a study of cytomegalovirus exposure and HLA in healthy donors (dated by TCRdb to the late 2010s). The library was prepared using the immunoSEQ multiplex PCR assay. The multiplex PCR relied on a mix of 60 forward primers for TCR Vbeta segments and 13 reverse primers for TCR Jbeta segments. TCRdb obtained this table from immuneACCESS and retained in-frame rearrangements with V and J assigned. These tables miss some clones; where compared with another copy, unresolved V genes account for less than half of the shortfall, and the remainder is unexplained. This sample's table has entries for around 130,000 clones. About 1.6% of the sample belongs to the ten largest clones. Sample: PBMCs. Receptors were obtained from a woman aged 40 to 50 in good health and CMV-seronegative.

The chain uses TRBV4-2 and TRBJ2-3, with 11 nucleotides matching TRBD2. This CDR3 spans 16 amino acids. Germline CDR1 and CDR2: LGHNA and YNFKEQ. V gave up 3 bases and J gave up 3 bases; unmatched junction bases: 5. The CDR3: CASSQGLAGGTDTQYF. The CDR3 DNA reads as TGTGCCAGCAGCCAGGGCTTAGCGGGGGGGACAGATACGCAGTATTTT.

Comments on this clone: The same CDR3 can be traced to other DNA sequences in this sample. The chain recombines TRBV5-6 with TRBJ2-7, with 11 bases that match TRBD2. This CDR3 is 15 amino acids long. Germline V gene sequence: CDR1 SGHDT, CDR2 YYEEEE. The CDR3 spells CASRLAGAAPYEQYV. CDR3 DNA: TGTGCCAGCAGACTAGCGGGGGCCGCCCCCTACGAGCAGTATGTC.

V and J are TRBV6-1 and TRBJ1-6, with a tentative D call TRBD1 (6 bases). Trimming pared 2 bases from V and 9 bases from J, leaving 14 bases between. The CDR3 is made up of 15 amino acids. Germline CDR1 MNHNS, CDR2 SASEGT. CDR3 sequence reads: CASSEPTGFASPLHF. The CDR3, as DNA: TGTGCCAGCAGTGAACCAACAGGGTTTGCTTCACCCCTCCACTTT.

The chain couples TRBV6-1 to TRBJ2-5, with a possible D match to TRBD2 (5 bases). This CDR3 has 15 amino acids. Germline CDR1 reads MNHNS; CDR2 reads SASEGT. Trimming took 2 bases from V and 5 from J, leaving 15 bases between them. CDR3 bases: TGTGCCAGCAGTGAATTTATAGGGAGTCGGGAGACCCAGTACTTC. Encoded protein: CASSEFIGSRETQYF.

The rearrangement uses TRBV7-8 and TRBJ1-2; D unclear. There are 12 residues in the CDR3. V was shortened by 3 bases and J by 6 bases, with 8 bases between the two germline ends. Germline V gene sequence: CDR1 SGHVS, CDR2 FQNEAQ. CDR3 nucleotides: TGTGCCAGCAGCTTCCGACAAGATGGCTACACCTTC. This translates into CASSFRQDGYTF.

V and J are TRBV19 and TRBJ1-1, with D possibly matching TRBD1 (6 bases). The V end was cut by 3 bases, the J end by 0 bases, with 14 bases between. The germline V gene encodes CDR1 LNHDA and CDR2 SQIVND (reference sequence). The CDR3 has 16 residues. CDR3 sequence: CASSMSRDTVNTEAFF. CDR3 nucleotides: TGTGCCAGTAGTATGTCCCGGGACACTGTGAACACTGAAGCTTTCTTT.

This chain links TRBV11-2 with TRBJ2-7; 7 nucleotides agree with TRBD1. Per germline, CDR1 SGHAT and CDR2 FQNNGV. V lost 5 bases, J lost 4 bases, and 11 bases stayed unmatched. The CDR3 is 15 residues long. The CDR3 DNA sequence: TGTGCCAGCAGCATCGGGACAGTGGGGGCGTACGAGCAGTACTTC. It translates to CASSIGTVGAYEQYF.

The rearrangement uses TRBV19 and TRBJ1-5, with D perhaps TRBD1 (6 bases). CDR1 LNHDA and CDR2 SQIVND come from the germline V gene (reference sequence). This CDR3 has 14 amino acids. The V gene lost 4 bases and the J gene lost 6 bases, with 13 bases spanning the gap. The CDR3 DNA is TGTGCCAGTAGTACTACAGGGTCCGTTCAGCCCCAGCATTTT. This sequence encodes CASSTTGSVQPQHF.

The rearrangement links TRBV6-5 to TRBJ1-2; 7 bases agree with TRBD1. There are 14 residues in the CDR3. Germline-derived CDR1 and CDR2 are MNHEY and SVGAGI. Unmatched junction bases numbered 8, after V lost 6 bases and J lost 4 bases. The CDR3 nucleotides read TGTGCCAGCAGACCGGGACAGCTATTCTATGGCTACACCTTC. It translates to CASRPGQLFYGYTF.

V gene TRBV23-1 combines with J gene TRBJ2-7; maybe TRBD2 (6 bases). Being an ORF, TRBV23-1 has a function that is uncertain. The V gene lost 6 bases and the J gene lost 1 base, with 19 bases spanning the gap. The CDR3 extends over 16 amino acids. CDR3 amino acids: CASRAVPASASYEQYF. CDR3 DNA sequence: TGCGCCAGCAGGGCTGTCCCTGCTAGCGCTTCCTACGAGCAGTACTTC.

The V gene is TRBV14, the J gene TRBJ1-2; D unresolved. V was cut by 1 base and J by 2 bases, with 14 bases left in between. The CDR3 extends over 16 amino acids. Looked up from germline, CDR1 is SGHDN and CDR2 is FVKESK. CDR3 bases: TGTGCCAGCAGCCAAGTTGGAGCTTCAAAAAACTATGGCTACACCTTC. This gives the protein CASSQVGASKNYGYTF. The full variable domain, its missing parts supplied by reference TRBV14 and TRBJ1-2, is EAGVTQFPSHSVIEKGQTVTLRCDPISGHDNLYWYRRVMGKEIKFLLHFVKESKQDESGMPNNRFLAERTGGTYSTLKVQPAELEDSGVYFCASSQVGASKNYGYTFGSGTRLTVV.

The chain joins TRBV5-1 to TRBJ2-2; TRBD2 is a possible D gene (6 bases). Trimming cost V 2 bases and J 0 bases, with 14 bases left between them. The CDR3 is 17 amino acids. Germline CDR1 SGHRS, CDR2 YFSETQ. CDR3: CASSFLPGLTNTGELFF. CDR3 nucleotides: TGCGCCAGCAGCTTCCTTCCGGGACTTACGAACACCGGGGAGCTGTTTTTT.

This chain links TRBV9 with TRBJ2-3, with D perhaps matching TRBD2 (5 bases). This CDR3 region has 17 residues. The germline V and J ends were trimmed by 0 bases and 1 base, with 15 bases remaining between them. Germline V gene data show CDR1 as SGDLS and CDR2 as YYNGEE. This CDR3 is CASSVVGGFGGTDTQYF. In DNA form, the CDR3 reads TGTGCCAGCAGCGTAGTAGGCGGGTTTGGGGGCACAGATACGCAGTATTTT. Full variable domain (outside the CDR3, taken from reference TRBV9 and TRBJ2-3): DSGVTQTPKHLITATGQRVTLRCSPRSGDLSVYWYQQSLDQGLQFLIQYYNGEERAKGNILERFSAQQFPDLHSELNLSSLELGDSALYFCASSVVGGFGGTDTQYFGPGTRLTVL.

V usage is TRBV6-1 and J usage is TRBJ2-3; 9 positions agree with TRBD2. V was clipped by 0 bases and J by 6 bases; unmatched bases: 4. This CDR3 region has 15 residues. The germline gives CDR1 MNHNS, CDR2 SASEGT. CDR3: CASSEAGGGADTQYF. For the CDR3, the DNA is TGTGCCAGCAGTGAAGCGGGCGGGGGGGCCGATACGCAGTATTTT.

The rearrangement uses TRBV9 and TRBJ2-2; D ambiguous. The CDR3 covers 14 residues. Germline V lookup: CDR1 SGDLS, CDR2 YYNGEE. Deletions cut 0 bases from V and 0 bases from J, with 3 bases between. DNA for the CDR3: TGTGCCAGCAGCGTAGACTCGAACACCGGGGAGCTGTTTTTT. Amino acid sequence: CASSVDSNTGELFF.

The V and J genes are TRBV10-2 and TRBJ1-2; 7 positions agree with TRBD1. The CDR3 is 15 residues long. Germline V gene lookup returns CDR1 WSHSY and CDR2 SAAADI. After removal of 3 bases from V and 2 bases from J, the junction contained 6 bases not matched to a gene. The CDR3 region has the DNA TGCGCCAGCAGTGAAGAAGGGACAGAGAACTATGGCTACACCTTC. Amino acid sequence: CASSEEGTENYGYTF.

V is TRBV6-1 and J is TRBJ1-6; D remains unclear. V was shortened by 1 base and J by 8 bases, with 6 bases between the two germline ends. The CDR3 spans 13 residues. Germline assignment: CDR1 MNHNS and CDR2 SASEGT. CDR3 in amino acids: CASSEERDSPLHF. CDR3 nucleotides: TGTGCCAGCAGTGAAGAGCGGGATTCACCCCTCCACTTT.

The chain combines TRBV6-5 with TRBJ2-3, with 10 bases fitting TRBD1. The CDR3 consists of 14 residues. The germline gives CDR1 MNHEY, CDR2 SVGAGI. The ends lost 6 bases at V and 1 base at J; junction bases unmatched: 1. The CDR3 region is CASRGTGGTDTQYF. Here the CDR3 DNA reads TGTGCCAGCAGAGGGACAGGGGGCACAGATACGCAGTATTTT.

The rearrangement joins TRBV15 to TRBJ2-2, with 7 positions matching TRBD1. The CDR3 sequence is 17 residues long. The V gene's germline CDR1 is LNHNV and CDR2 YYDKDF (reference sequence). The trim removed 4 bases at V and 1 base at J, leaving 9 bases unmatched. CDR3 amino acids: CATSMGAGTENTGELFF. DNA for the CDR3: TGTGCCACCAGCATGGGGGCCGGGACAGAGAACACCGGGGAGCTGTTTTTT. Using reference TRBV15 and TRBJ2-2 for the parts outside the CDR3, the full variable domain is DAMVIQNPRYQVTQFGKPVTLSCSQTLNHNVMYWYQQKSSQAPKLLFHYYDKDFNNEADTPDNFQSRRPNTSFCFLDIRSPGLGDTAMYLCATSMGAGTENTGELFFGEGSRLTVL.

This sequence joins TRBV11-3 and TRBJ2-2, with a tentative D call TRBD2 (5 bases). The CDR3 has 14 residues. V lost 0 bases to trimming and J lost 6 bases, with 8 bases between them. CDR1 SGHNT and CDR2 YENEEA come from the germline V gene. CDR3 bases: TGTGCCAGCAGCTTAGACGGAGGTTCCGGGGAGCTGTTTTTT. Amino acids: CASSLDGGSGELFF.

The gene calls are TRBV4-1 and TRBJ1-1; no clear D. V gave up 0 bases and J gave up 3 bases, with 8 bases separating them. Looked up from germline, CDR1 is MGHRA and CDR2 is YSYEKL. The CDR3 consists of 14 residues. The CDR3 protein is CASSQETRDTEAFF. The CDR3 nucleotides read TGCGCCAGCAGCCAAGAAACTAGGGACACTGAAGCTTTCTTT.

Points on this clone: The sample carries other DNA sequences with the same CDR3. The chain carries TRBV7-2 and TRBJ2-5, with a possible D match to TRBD1 (5 bases). CDR1 and CDR2 from the germline V gene are SGHTA and FQGNSA. Trimming removed 1 base at V and 5 bases at J, with 8 bases between. The length of the CDR3 is 13 residues. CDR3 sequence reads: CASSLGGQETQYF. The DNA for the CDR3 is TGTGCCAGCAGCTTAGGGGGCCAGGAGACCCAGTACTTC.

The CDR3: CASSTRRQDRYGYTF. The CDR3 DNA reads as TGTGCCAGTAGTACTCGACGACAGGATCGCTATGGCTACACCTTC. The chain links TRBV19 to TRBJ1-2, with TRBD1 as a possible D gene (6 bases). Germline lookup yields CDR1 LNHDA and CDR2 SQIVND (reference sequence). CDR3 length equals 15 residues. The ends were cut back, 4 bases at V and 4 bases at J, with 16 bases in the middle.

The genes are TRBV5-6 and TRBJ2-3, with TRBD1 identical over 7 bases. Per germline, CDR1 SGHDT and CDR2 YYEEEE. The V segment lost 1 base and the J segment 8 bases; nucleotides outside the gene matches: 10. This CDR3 is built from 15 residues. The CDR3 bases are TGTGCCAGCAGCTTGAGGCAGGGGGTTGGTGGTACGCAGTATTTT. This sequence encodes CASSLRQGVGGTQYF.

The V and J genes are TRBV7-9 and TRBJ2-1, with 10 bases lining up with TRBD1. V lost 5 bases and J lost 9; bases outside the gene matches: 10. The CDR3 consists of 15 residues. Germline CDR1 reads SEHNR; CDR2 reads FQNEAQ (reference sequence). The CDR3 is CASSPRGTGEGEQFF. Here the CDR3 DNA reads TGTGCCAGCAGCCCAAGGGGGACAGGGGAAGGTGAGCAGTTCTTC.

The chain links TRBV14 to TRBJ2-3, with D unclear. The CDR3 extends over 13 amino acids. The germline gives CDR1 SGHDN, CDR2 FVKESK. Trimming cost V 1 base and J 3 bases, with 5 bases left between them. DNA of the CDR3: TGTGCCAGCAGCCAAGGTGTAACAGATACGCAGTATTTT. This sequence encodes CASSQGVTDTQYF.

The chain has TRBV5-1 and TRBJ2-2; D is possibly TRBD1 (5 bases). The CDR3 has 13 residues. V was cut by 5 bases and J by 3 bases, with 8 bases left in between. In germline, CDR1 is SGHRS, CDR2 YFSETQ. The CDR3 here is CASREQDTGELFF. Here the CDR3 DNA reads TGCGCCAGCAGGGAACAGGACACCGGGGAGCTGTTTTTT.

This chain connects TRBV18 to TRBJ1-2; TRBD1 matches at 7 bases. The CDR3 is made up of 13 amino acids. V trimming: 4 bases; J trimming: 4 bases; junction bases outside the gene matches: 3. CDR1 and CDR2 from the germline V gene are KGHSH and LQKENI. The chain's CDR3 is CASSRTGVYGYTF. The CDR3 DNA sequence: TGTGCCAGCTCACGCACAGGGGTCTATGGCTACACCTTC.

The chain uses TRBV7-2 and TRBJ1-2; D is unclear. Germline V lookup: CDR1 SGHTA, CDR2 FQGNSA. V lost 11 bases and J 6 bases, leaving 16 bases between the germline ends. CDR3 length equals 12 residues. CDR3 sequence reads: CAGIGEENGYTF. In DNA form, the CDR3 reads TGTGCCGGTATCGGGGAGGAAAATGGCTACACCTTC.